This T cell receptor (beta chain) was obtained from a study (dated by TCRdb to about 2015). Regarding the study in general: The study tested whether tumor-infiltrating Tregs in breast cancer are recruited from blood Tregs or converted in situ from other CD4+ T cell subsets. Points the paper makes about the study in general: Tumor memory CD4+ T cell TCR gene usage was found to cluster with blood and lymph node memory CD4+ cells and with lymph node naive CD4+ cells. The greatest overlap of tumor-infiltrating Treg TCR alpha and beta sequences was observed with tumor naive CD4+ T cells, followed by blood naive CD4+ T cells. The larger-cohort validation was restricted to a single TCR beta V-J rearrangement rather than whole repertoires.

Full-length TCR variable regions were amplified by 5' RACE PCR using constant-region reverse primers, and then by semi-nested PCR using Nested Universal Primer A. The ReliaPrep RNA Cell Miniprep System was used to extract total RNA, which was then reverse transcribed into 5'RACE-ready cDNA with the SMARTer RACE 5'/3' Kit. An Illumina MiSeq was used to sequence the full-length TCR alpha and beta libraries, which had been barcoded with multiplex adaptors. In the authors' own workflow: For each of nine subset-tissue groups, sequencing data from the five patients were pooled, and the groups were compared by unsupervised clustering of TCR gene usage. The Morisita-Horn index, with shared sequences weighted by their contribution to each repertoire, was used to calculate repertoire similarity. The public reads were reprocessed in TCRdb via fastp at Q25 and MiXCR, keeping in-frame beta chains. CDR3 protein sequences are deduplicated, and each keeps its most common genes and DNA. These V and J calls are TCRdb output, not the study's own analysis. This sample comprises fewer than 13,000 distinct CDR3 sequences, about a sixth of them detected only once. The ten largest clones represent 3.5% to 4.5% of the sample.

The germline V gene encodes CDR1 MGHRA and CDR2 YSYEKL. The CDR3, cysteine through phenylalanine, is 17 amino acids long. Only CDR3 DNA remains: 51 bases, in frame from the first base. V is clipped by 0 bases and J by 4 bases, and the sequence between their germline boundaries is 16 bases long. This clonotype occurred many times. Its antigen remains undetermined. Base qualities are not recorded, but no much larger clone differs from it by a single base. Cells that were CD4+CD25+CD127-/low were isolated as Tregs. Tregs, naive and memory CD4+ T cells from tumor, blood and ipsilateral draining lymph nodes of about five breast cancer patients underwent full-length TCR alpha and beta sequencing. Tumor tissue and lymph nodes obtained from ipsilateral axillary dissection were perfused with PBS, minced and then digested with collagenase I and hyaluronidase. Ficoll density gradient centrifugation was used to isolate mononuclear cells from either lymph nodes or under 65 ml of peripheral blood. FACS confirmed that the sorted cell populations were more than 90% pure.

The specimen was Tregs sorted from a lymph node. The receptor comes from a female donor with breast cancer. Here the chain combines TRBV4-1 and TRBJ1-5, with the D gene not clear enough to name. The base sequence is TGCGCCAGCAGCCAAGATTACGAGGGAGGTTGGAATCAGCCCCAGCATTTT. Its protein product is CASSQDYEGGWNQPQHF.